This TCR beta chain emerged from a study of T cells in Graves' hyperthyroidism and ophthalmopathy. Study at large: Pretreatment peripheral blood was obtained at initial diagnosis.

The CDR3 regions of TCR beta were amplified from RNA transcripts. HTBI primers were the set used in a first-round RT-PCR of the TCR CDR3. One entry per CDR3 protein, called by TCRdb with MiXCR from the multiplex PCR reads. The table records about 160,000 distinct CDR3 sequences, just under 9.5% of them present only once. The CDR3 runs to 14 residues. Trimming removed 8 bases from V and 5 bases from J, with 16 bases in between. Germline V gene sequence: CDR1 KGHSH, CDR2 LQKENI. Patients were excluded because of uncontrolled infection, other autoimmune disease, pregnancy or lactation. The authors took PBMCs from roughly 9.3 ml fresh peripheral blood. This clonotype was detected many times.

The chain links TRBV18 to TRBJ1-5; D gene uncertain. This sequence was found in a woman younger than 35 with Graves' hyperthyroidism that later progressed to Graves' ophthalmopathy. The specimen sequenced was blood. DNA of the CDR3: TGTGCCAGCGGAACCGGGTCCCTTTATCAGCCCCAGCATTTT. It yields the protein CASGTGSLYQPQHF.